This is a list of T cell receptor beta chains from one sample in a study of blood T cell repertoires in COVID-19. Measured with immunoSEQ multiplex PCR; TCRdb has only the in-frame clones, and not every one. This table holds about 170,000 clones, around 82% found once. Sequencing was performed on peripheral blood. The receptors were sampled from a man aged 65 to 79 with active or convalescent COVID-19. CDR3s include the opening cysteine and the closing phenylalanine or tryptophan. A D gene is named only where the DNA matches it firmly. Part of the rows lack a size; the others show once, few, many or a class for expanded clones.

j_call,clone_size,v_call,d_call,cdr3_nt,cdr3_aa
TRBJ1-1,once,TRBV6-2/TRBV6-3,TRBD1,TGTGCCAGCAGTTCCTACAGGGGGCGCGATTTGGGGGCTGAAGCTTTCTTT,CASSSYRGRDLGAEAFF
TRBJ2-6,few,TRBV5-5,.,TGTGCCAGCAGCTTTCATAACAGGGCCGCTGGGGCCAACGTCCTGACTTTC,CASSFHNRAAGANVLTF
TRBJ2-1,.,TRBV24-1,TRBD2,TGTGCCACCAGTGATTTGCGGGGCACTAGCGGGGGCCACAATGAGCAGTTCTTC,CATSDLRGTSGGHNEQFF
TRBJ2-1,.,TRBV15,TRBD2,TGTGCCACCAGCAGAGTTGGCGGGAGAACCTACAATGAGCAGTTCTTC,CATSRVGGRTYNEQFF
TRBJ2-2,.,TRBV10-2,TRBD1,TGCGCCCCTGGGGGACAGGGAATTCCGAACACCGGGGAGCTGTTTTTT,CAPGGQGIPNTGELFF
TRBJ1-4,.,TRBV25-1,.,TGTGCCAGTCGACAGGATAGTGAAAAACTGTTTTTT,CASRQDSEKLFF
TRBJ2-7,.,TRBV5-5,TRBD1,TGTGCCAGCAGCTTTCCCGGGACAGGGGTCTACGAGCAGTACTTC,CASSFPGTGVYEQYF
TRBJ2-1,.,TRBV7-2,TRBD2,TGTGCCAGCAGCCCGCGGACTAGCGGGGGGGCTGTCAATGAGCAGTTCTTC,CASSPRTSGGAVNEQFF
TRBJ2-2,.,TRBV11-2,.,TGTGCCAGCAGCCTATACACCGGGGAGCTGTTTTTT,CASSLYTGELFF
TRBJ2-7,.,TRBV19,TRBD1,TGTGCCAGTATTGGCGGACAGGGGGCTGGGTACGAGCAGTACTTC,CASIGGQGAGYEQYF
TRBJ1-2,.,TRBV3-1/TRBV3-2,TRBD1,TGTGCCAGCAGCCAAGGACAGGGTTATCACTATGGCTACACCTTC,CASSQGQGYHYGYTF
TRBJ1-1,.,TRBV10-2,.,TGCGCCAGCAGTTACCGCCCCCCGGACAGACTGAACACTGAAGCTTTCTTT,CASSYRPPDRLNTEAFF
TRBJ2-2,.,TRBV5-5,TRBD2,TGTGCCAGCAGCTTCCCTAGCGGGGGAGGCCGCGGGGAGCTGTTTTTT,CASSFPSGGGRGELFF
TRBJ2-1,.,TRBV18,.,TGTGCCAGCTCAGTCTCCCCAACTAGTTTAACCTACAATGAGCAGTTCTTC,CASSVSPTSLTYNEQFF
TRBJ2-5,.,TRBV29-1,TRBD1,TGCAGCGTTTACAGGGGAGAGGAGACCCAGTACTTC,CSVYRGEETQYF
TRBJ2-5,.,TRBV21-1,.,TGTGCCAGCAGCAAAGCAGAGGGCGGGAAAGAGACCCAGTACTTC,CASSKAEGGKETQYF
TRBJ1-5,once,TRBV3-1/TRBV3-2,.,TGTGCCAGCAGCCAAGACGCAGGGCGAGGCAATCAGCCCCAGCATTTT,CASSQDAGRGNQPQHF
TRBJ2-1,.,TRBV18,.,TGTGCCAGCTCACCAGAGCAGGGTAGTGAGCAGTTCTTC,CASSPEQGSEQFF
TRBJ1-1,.,TRBV14,.,TGTGCCAGCAGTCAGGGGCGGTTCGGGAACACTGAAGCTTTCTTT,CASSQGRFGNTEAFF
TRBJ2-7,.,TRBV18,.,TGTGCCAGCTCACCACGCCTCCAGGGTACCCACGAGCAGTACTTC,CASSPRLQGTHEQYF
TRBJ1-2,.,TRBV5-1,.,TGCGCCAGCAGCGGGAGACAGGATGTAAGTGGCTACACCTTC,CASSGRQDVSGYTF
TRBJ2-6,.,TRBV19,TRBD2,TGTGCCAGTAGTCCAAGGACTAGAAGTCTATCCGGGGCCAACGTCCTGACTTTC,CASSPRTRSLSGANVLTF
TRBJ1-2,.,TRBV6-5,.,TGTGCCAGCAGTTACGCCCTGGCAGGGGATAGCTATGGCTACACCTTC,CASSYALAGDSYGYTF